These T cell receptor beta chains were read from a single sample in a study of shared clonotypes between healthy human individuals. Method: immunoSEQ multiplex PCR; TCRdb's copy keeps in-frame clones and lacks some. The data hold 1.4 million to 1.5 million clones, with roughly 96% observed a single time. Input material: naive CD4+ T cells sorted from blood. The receptors were sampled from a man aged 25 to 45 in good health. Both conserved end residues are part of each CDR3. D genes are given only for firm matches. Clone size is stated in some rows and not others, as once, few, many or a class when expanded.

d_call clone_size cdr3_length j_call v_call cdr3_aa cdr3_nt
- once 11 TRBJ2-1 TRBV25-1 CASSGYNEQFF TGTGCCAGCAGTGGGTACAATGAGCAGTTCTTC
- once 14 TRBJ2-1 TRBV7-2 CASSLGGPTYGQFF TGTGCCAGCAGCTTAGGGGGGCCCACCTATGGGCAGTTCTTC
TRBD2 - 14 TRBJ2-7 TRBV5-1 CASSFRGDYYEQYF TGCGCCAGCAGCTTCCGGGGGGATTACTACGAGCAGTACTTC
TRBD2 - 14 TRBJ2-7 TRBV7-9 CASSRSGGSEEQYF TGTGCCAGCAGCCGTTCTGGCGGGAGTGAAGAGCAGTACTTC
- - 12 TRBJ2-1 TRBV19 CASIGGYNEQFF TGTGCCAGTATCGGGGGATACAATGAGCAGTTCTTC
- - 14 TRBJ2-1 TRBV11-3 CASSLEGVHNEQFF TGTGCCAGCAGCTTAGAAGGCGTTCACAATGAGCAGTTCTTC
- - 13 TRBJ1-1 TRBV5-1 CASSWDKNTEAFF TGCGCCAGCAGCTGGGACAAGAACACTGAAGCTTTCTTT
- - 13 TRBJ2-5 TRBV28 CASRLSLQETQYF TGTGCCAGCAGGCTGTCCCTCCAAGAGACCCAGTACTTC
TRBD1 - 16 TRBJ2-7 TRBV28 CASLGQGEARAYEQYF TGTGCCAGCTTGGGACAGGGGGAGGCCCGCGCCTACGAGCAGTACTTC
- - 13 TRBJ1-1 TRBV2 CASTGPTNTEAFF TGTGCCAGCACGGGGCCAACGAACACTGAAGCTTTCTTT
- - 18 TRBJ2-6 TRBV5-1 CASSPAAIGISGANVLTF TGCGCCAGCAGCCCGGCGGCTATTGGGATCTCTGGGGCCAACGTCCTGACTTTC
- - 12 TRBJ2-1 TRBV25-1 CASSDWRNEQFF TGTGCCAGCAGTGATTGGCGCAATGAGCAGTTCTTC
TRBD1 - 15 TRBJ2-1 TRBV15 CATSKGTASYNEQFF TGTGCCACCAGCAAAGGGACAGCCTCCTACAATGAGCAGTTCTTC
- - 14 TRBJ2-1 TRBV9 CASSGVLGYNEQFF TGTGCCAGCAGCGGAGTACTGGGGTACAATGAGCAGTTCTTC
TRBD1 - 13 TRBJ1-1 TRBV28 CASSGQVGTEAFF TGTGCCAGCAGTGGACAGGTTGGCACTGAAGCTTTCTTT
- - 12 TRBJ1-4 TRBV30 CAWSARGEKLFF TGTGCCTGGAGTGCACGAGGTGAAAAACTGTTTTTT
- once 11 TRBJ1-2 TRBV20-1 CSARGREGYTF TGCAGTGCTAGAGGCAGGGAGGGCTACACCTTC
- - 15 TRBJ1-2 TRBV4-3 CASSQELPLSSGYTF TGCGCCAGCAGCCAAGAACTCCCTCTTTCATCCGGCTACACCTTC
- - 17 TRBJ2-6 TRBV6-1 CASSEALRATGANVLTF TGTGCCAGCAGTGAAGCGCTTCGGGCAACTGGGGCCAACGTCCTGACTTTC